The sequence of this T cell receptor (beta chain) was determined in a study of shared clonotypes between healthy human individuals. Sequencing used immunoSEQ multiplex PCR; TCRdb keeps in-frame clones, though not all of them. Among about 490,000 clones listed, 78% were seen once. Germline V gene data show CDR1 as SNHLY and CDR2 as FYNNEI. V gave up 6 bases and J gave up 7 bases, with 13 bases separating them. The CDR3 is made up of 14 amino acids. Genomic DNA for unsorted samples was obtained from about 90 million PBMCs. The sequenced sample was PBMCs. The receptor's source is a middle-aged woman in good health. Some clones in this sample may be carry-over from other donors' samples. The rearrangement joins TRBV2 to TRBJ1-6; D not certain. The CDR3 DNA is TGTGCCAGCAGGGAAAACTTTGTGAATTCACCCCTCCACTTT. It specifies CASRENFVNSPLHF. Combining the CDR3 with reference TRBV2 and TRBJ1-6 gives the whole variable domain EPEVTQTPSHQVTQMGQEVILRCVPISNHLYFYWYRQILGQKVEFLVSFYNNEISEKSEIFDDQFSVERPDGSNFTLKIRSTKLEDSAMYFCASRENFVNSPLHFGNGTRLTVT.